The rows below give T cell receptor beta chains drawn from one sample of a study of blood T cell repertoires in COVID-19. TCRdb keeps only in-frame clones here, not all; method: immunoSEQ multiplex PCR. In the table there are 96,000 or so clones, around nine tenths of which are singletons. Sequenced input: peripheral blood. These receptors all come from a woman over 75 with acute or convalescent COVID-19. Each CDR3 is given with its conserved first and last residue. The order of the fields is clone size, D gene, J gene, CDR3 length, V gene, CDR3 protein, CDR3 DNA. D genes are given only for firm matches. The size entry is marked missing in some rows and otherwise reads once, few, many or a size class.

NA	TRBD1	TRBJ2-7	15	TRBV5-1	CASRRATGTGDVQYF	TGCGCCAGCAGGCGAGCAACCGGGACAGGGGACGTGCAGTACTTC
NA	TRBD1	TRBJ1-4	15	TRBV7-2	CATASQQGVNEKLFF	TGTGCCACGGCCAGCCAACAGGGGGTAAACGAAAAACTGTTTTTT
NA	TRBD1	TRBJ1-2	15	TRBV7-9	CASSMSGTGDYGYTF	TGTGCCAGCAGCATGAGCGGGACAGGGGACTATGGCTACACCTTC
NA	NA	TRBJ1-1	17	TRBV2	CASSEWFGGVQGTEAFF	TGTGCCAGCAGTGAATGGTTTGGGGGGGTGCAGGGGACTGAAGCTTTCTTT
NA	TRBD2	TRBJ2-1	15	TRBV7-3	CASSLGLAGGDEQFF	TGTGCCAGCAGCTTAGGCCTAGCGGGGGGCGATGAGCAGTTCTTC
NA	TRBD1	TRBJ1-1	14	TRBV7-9	CASSSRTGYTEAFF	TGTGCCAGCAGCTCCCGGACAGGGTATACTGAAGCTTTCTTT
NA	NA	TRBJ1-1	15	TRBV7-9	CASSFGQNMNTEAFF	TGTGCCAGCAGCTTTGGGCAGAACATGAACACTGAAGCTTTCTTT
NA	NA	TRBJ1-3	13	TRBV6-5	CASRGPSGNTIYF	TGTGCCAGCAGGGGCCCGTCTGGAAACACCATATATTTT
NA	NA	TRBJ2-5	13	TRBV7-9	CASSPDSQETQYF	TGTGCCAGCAGCCCCGATAGCCAAGAGACCCAGTACTTC
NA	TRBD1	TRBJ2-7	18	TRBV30	CAWSVERIHGRQGAEQYF	TGTGCCTGGAGTGTAGAACGCATACACGGCCGACAGGGGGCCGAGCAGTACTTC
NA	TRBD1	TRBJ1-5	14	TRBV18	CASSPGTANQPQHF	TGTGCCAGCTCACCCGGGACAGCAAATCAGCCCCAGCATTTT
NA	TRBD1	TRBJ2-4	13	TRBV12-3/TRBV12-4	CASRQGARNIQYF	TGTGCCAGCAGGCAGGGGGCTAGAAACATTCAGTACTTC
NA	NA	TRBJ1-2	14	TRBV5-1	CASSLEGRQDGYTF	TGCGCCAGCAGCTTGGAGGGACGACAGGATGGCTACACCTTC
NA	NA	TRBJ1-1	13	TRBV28	CATVGGGNTEAFF	TGTGCCACCGTGGGGGGGGGAAACACTGAAGCTTTCTTT
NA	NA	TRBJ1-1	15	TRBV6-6	CASRLRTDTNTEAFF	TGTGCCAGCAGGCTTAGGACAGATACGAACACTGAAGCTTTCTTT
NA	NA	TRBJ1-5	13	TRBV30	CAWAPGYAQPQHF	TGTGCCTGGGCCCCGGGGTATGCTCAGCCCCAGCATTTT
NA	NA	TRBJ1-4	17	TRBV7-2	CASSIIGSGFRNEKLFF	TGTGCCAGCAGCATAATCGGGTCGGGATTTCGTAATGAAAAACTGTTTTTT
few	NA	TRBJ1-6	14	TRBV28	CASTAGLRNSPLHF	TGTGCCAGCACCGCGGGACTGCGTAATTCACCCCTCCACTTT
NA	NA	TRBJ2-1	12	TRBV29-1	CSVEANGNEQFF	TGCAGCGTTGAAGCTAATGGCAATGAGCAGTTCTTC
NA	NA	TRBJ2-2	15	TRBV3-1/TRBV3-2	CASSQDRGNTGELFF	TGTGCCAGCAGCCAAGACAGGGGAAACACCGGGGAGCTGTTTTTT
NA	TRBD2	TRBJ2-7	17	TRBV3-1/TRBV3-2	CASSQDGRGREFYEQYF	TGTGCCAGCAGCCAAGATGGTCGCGGGAGAGAGTTCTACGAGCAGTACTTC
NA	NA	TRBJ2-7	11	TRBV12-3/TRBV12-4	CASGGGYEQYF	TGTGCCAGCGGGGGAGGTTACGAGCAGTACTTC
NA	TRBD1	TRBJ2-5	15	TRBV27	CASSRQGARQETQYF	TGTGCCAGCAGTAGACAGGGGGCTCGGCAAGAGACCCAGTACTTC
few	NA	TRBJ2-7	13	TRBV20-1	CSASYRVPYEQYF	TGCAGTGCTAGTTACAGGGTTCCCTACGAGCAGTACTTC
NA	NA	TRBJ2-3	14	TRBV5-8	CASSLRQATDTQYF	TGTGCCAGCAGCTTGCGCCAGGCGACAGATACGCAGTATTTT
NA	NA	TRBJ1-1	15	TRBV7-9	CASSLARGGGTEAFF	TGTGCCAGCAGCTTAGCGCGGGGCGGAGGGACTGAAGCTTTCTTT
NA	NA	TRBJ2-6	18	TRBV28	CATTEAGYSISGANVLTF	TGTGCCACCACCGAAGCCGGGTACTCGATTTCTGGGGCCAACGTCCTGACTTTC
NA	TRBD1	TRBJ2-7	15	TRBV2	CASTSPEQGADEQYF	TGTGCCAGCACTAGTCCCGAACAGGGGGCCGACGAGCAGTACTTC
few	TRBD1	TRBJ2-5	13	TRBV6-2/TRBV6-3	CASSYSTWDRGYF	TGTGCCAGCAGTTACTCGACGTGGGACAGGGGATACTTC
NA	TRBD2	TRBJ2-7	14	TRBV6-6	CASRPSGGAYEQYF	TGTGCCAGCAGACCCAGCGGGGGGGCCTACGAGCAGTACTTC
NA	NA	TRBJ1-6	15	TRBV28	CASSRSGGYSSPLHF	TGTGCCAGCAGCCGATCCGGAGGATATTCCTCACCCCTCCACTTT
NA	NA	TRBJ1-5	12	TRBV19	CASSIERQPQHF	TGTGCCAGTAGTATAGAGAGGCAGCCCCAGCATTTT
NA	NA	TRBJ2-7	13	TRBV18	CASSLGQHYEQYF	TGTGCCAGCTCACTCGGACAGCACTACGAGCAGTACTTC